This passage covers 8 T cell receptor beta chains from one sample sequenced in a study of T cell changes during pregnancy in multiple sclerosis. Measured with immunoSEQ multiplex PCR; TCRdb has only the in-frame clones, and not every one. Counted here are about 65,000 clones, 92% occurring once; the ten biggest clones make up around 3.3%. The sequences come from CD8+ T cells from peripheral blood mononuclear cells, collected in the third trimester of pregnancy. The receptors derive from a female donor in good health, enrolled as a control in a pregnancy study.

The V call is TRBV21-1, the J call TRBJ2-4; the listed D gene, TRBD1, was not tested against the DNA. TRBV21-1 is annotated as a pseudogene. The CDR3 is made up of 16 amino acids. CDR3 amino acids: CASSKRTGLAKNIQYF. The CDR3 DNA is TGTGCCAGCAGCAAGCGGACAGGGCTAGCCAAAAACATTCAGTACTTC.

The chain joins TRBV30 to TRBJ2-2; D is perhaps TRBD1 (7 bases). Germline-derived CDR1 and CDR2 are GTSNPN and SVGIG (reference sequence). The CDR3 has 18 amino acids. The V end lost 3 bases, the J end lost 2 bases, and 22 bases lay between the germline ends. The CDR3 loop reads CAWRASIDREVNTGELFF. The DNA of the CDR3 is TGTGCCTGGAGGGCTTCAATCGACAGGGAGGTAAACACCGGGGAGCTGTTTTTT.

The chain combines TRBV30 with TRBJ1-3, with a weak D call TRBD1 (6 bases). In germline, CDR1 is GTSNPN, CDR2 SVGIG (reference sequence). The V end lost 8 bases, the J end lost 0 bases, and 14 bases lay between the germline ends. The CDR3 contains 14 residues. This CDR3 reads CAGDTLSSGNTIYF. In DNA, the CDR3 is TGTGCCGGGGACACCTTGAGCTCTGGAAACACCATATATTTT. Combining the CDR3 with reference TRBV30 and TRBJ1-3 gives the whole variable domain SQTIHQWPATLVQPVGSPLSLECTVEGTSNPNLYWYRQAAGRGLQLLFYSVGIGQISSEVPQNLSASRPQDRQFILSSKKLLLSDSGFYLCAGDTLSSGNTIYFGEGSWLTVV.

This clone was detected many times. This chain joins TRBV7-9 and TRBJ1-2; 7 positions agree with TRBD1. Germline CDR1 is SEHNR and CDR2 is FQNEAQ (reference sequence). V dropped 2 bases and J dropped 1; count of bases not matched to a gene: 7. The CDR3 spans 16 residues. The CDR3 region has the DNA TGTGCCAGCAGCTTATCCCGGGACAGCTTTAACTATGGCTACACCTTC. Its translation is CASSLSRDSFNYGYTF.

The rearrangement joins TRBV11-2 to TRBJ2-3; a weak D match, TRBD1 (6 bases). CDR3 size: 16 residues. In germline, CDR1 is SGHAT, CDR2 FQNNGV. V gave up 0 bases and J gave up 0 bases, with 10 bases separating them. DNA of the CDR3: TGTGCCAGCAGCTTAGAGGGACACCCAAGCACAGATACGCAGTATTTT. It translates to CASSLEGHPSTDTQYF.

This chain uses TRBV18 with TRBJ2-7; TRBD2 aligns across 8 bases. Germline assignment: CDR1 KGHSH and CDR2 LQKENI. V was clipped by 3 bases and J by 3 bases; unmatched bases: 7. The CDR3 runs 15 residues. The CDR3: CASSPPGGAGYEQYF. CDR3 in DNA: TGTGCCAGCTCACCCCCGGGGGGGGCGGGCTACGAGCAGTACTTC.

The chain combines TRBV4-3 with TRBJ1-5; a weak D match, TRBD2 (7 bases). The J call is doubtful: the DNA matches TRBJ2-3 better. This CDR3 contains 15 residues. Germline V gives CDR1 LGHNA, CDR2 YSLEER. The CDR3 sequence is CASSQDGGGDQPQYF. DNA for the CDR3: TGCGCCAGCAGCCAAGATGGGGGGGGCGATCAGCCCCAGTATTTT.

The rearrangement joins TRBV30 to TRBJ1-1; perhaps TRBD1 as D (5 bases). Trimming removed 0 bases at V and 5 bases at J, with 10 bases between. Germline-derived CDR1 and CDR2 are GTSNPN and SVGIG (reference sequence). CDR3 length: 13 residues. CDR3 DNA: TGTGCCTGGAGTGTAGGGCGGGGGACTGAAGCTTTCTTT. This translates into CAWSVGRGTEAFF.